The 2 T cell receptor beta chains presented below share a single source sample, sequenced in a study of shared clonotypes between healthy human individuals. Assay: immunoSEQ multiplex PCR; the TCRdb copy retains only in-frame clones and omits some. The repertoire consists of approximately 330,000 clones, with more than 60% occurring once and the leading ten covering over 9.5%. The sample was memory CD4+ T cells sorted from blood. Regarding subset: CD45RA-negative fraction. The receptors originated from a man aged 25-45 years in good health.

V is TRBV20-1 and J is TRBJ2-3; no definite D call. Germline CDR1 is DFQATT and CDR2 is SNEGSKA (reference sequence). Trimming cost V 6 bases and J 2 bases, with 6 bases left between them. The CDR3 is 11 amino acids. The CDR3 bases are TGCAGTGCGCCGATCACAGATACGCAGTATTTT. It encodes CSAPITDTQYF.

In this sample, this clone is large (0.1 to 1%). Other DNA variants within this sample encode the same CDR3. J is TRBJ2-7 and V is TRBV18; 9 nucleotides agree with TRBD2. J lost 2 bases, V lost 5 bases, and 10 bases had no gene match. This CDR3 is built from 16 residues. Germline values: CDR1 KGHSH, CDR2 LQKENI. Here the CDR3 DNA reads TGTGCCAGCTCAAGTTTAGCGGGAGTTAGGGCCTACGAGCAGTACTTC. This sequence encodes CASSSLAGVRAYEQYF.